This is a list of T cell receptor beta chains from one sample in a study of CD8 T cells in Susac syndrome. TCRdb re-derived calls from the immunoSEQ multiplex PCR reads in MiXCR, one entry per CDR3 protein. Here the sample spans 95,000 to 150,000 distinct CDR3 sequences, approximately 93% being singletons. Sequencing input: CD8+ T cells from PBMCs. These receptors all come from a human donor with multiple sclerosis. Each CDR3 is given with its conserved first and last residue. The order of the fields is D gene, CDR3 length, V gene, clone size, J gene, CDR3 DNA, CDR3 protein. A D gene is named only where the DNA matches it firmly. Rows give clone size only sometimes, using once, few, many, or a class for an expanded clone.

D gene: TRBD2; CDR3 length: 16; V gene: TRBV24-1; clone size: .; J gene: TRBJ2-3; CDR3 DNA: TGTGCCACCAGTGATTTATCGGGAGGGTCGAAAGATACGCAGTATTTT; CDR3 protein: CATSDLSGGSKDTQYF
D gene: TRBD1; CDR3 length: 18; V gene: TRBV6-1; clone size: .; J gene: TRBJ1-2; CDR3 DNA: TGTGCCAGCAGTGGATTTGGACAGGGGGCGCGATCCGGGTATGGCTACACCTTC; CDR3 protein: CASSGFGQGARSGYGYTF
D gene: TRBD2; CDR3 length: 15; V gene: TRBV7-7; clone size: once; J gene: TRBJ2-1; CDR3 DNA: TGTGCCAGCAGCTTAGGTGTTAGCGGGGGGAATGAGCAGTTCTTC; CDR3 protein: CASSLGVSGGNEQFF
D gene: .; CDR3 length: 13; V gene: TRBV30; clone size: .; J gene: TRBJ2-7; CDR3 DNA: TGTGCCTGGAGTGCGGCCAGGGGCCACGAGCAGTACTTC; CDR3 protein: CAWSAARGHEQYF
D gene: .; CDR3 length: 15; V gene: TRBV6-1; clone size: .; J gene: TRBJ1-5; CDR3 DNA: TGTGCCAGCAGTGGAAAGCAATTTAGCAATCAGCCCCAGCATTTT; CDR3 protein: CASSGKQFSNQPQHF
D gene: .; CDR3 length: 14; V gene: TRBV6-1; clone size: .; J gene: TRBJ1-1; CDR3 DNA: TGTGCCAGCAGTGACCCTCAGGGGAACACTGAAGCTTTCTTT; CDR3 protein: CASSDPQGNTEAFF
D gene: TRBD1; CDR3 length: 16; V gene: TRBV7-6; clone size: .; J gene: TRBJ2-2; CDR3 DNA: TGTGCCAGCACCTTGGCAGGGGGCGAAAACACCGGGGAGCTGTTTTTT; CDR3 protein: CASTLAGGENTGELFF
D gene: .; CDR3 length: 15; V gene: TRBV4-1; clone size: .; J gene: TRBJ2-7; CDR3 DNA: TGCGCCAGCAGCCAGCCCGACAGGAACTCCTACGAGCAGTACTTC; CDR3 protein: CASSQPDRNSYEQYF
D gene: .; CDR3 length: 13; V gene: TRBV12-3/TRBV12-4; clone size: .; J gene: TRBJ2-1; CDR3 DNA: TGTGCCAGCGCTGTGGGGGCTCACAATGAGCAGTTCTTC; CDR3 protein: CASAVGAHNEQFF
D gene: .; CDR3 length: 13; V gene: TRBV12-3/TRBV12-4; clone size: .; J gene: TRBJ1-2; CDR3 DNA: TGTGCCAGCTCTTTGGGGTGGACCTATGGCTACACCTTC; CDR3 protein: CASSLGWTYGYTF
D gene: TRBD1; CDR3 length: 17; V gene: TRBV7-3; clone size: .; J gene: TRBJ1-1; CDR3 DNA: TGTGCCAGCAGCCGAAAACCTGCCGGGACAGCCAACACTGAAGCTTTCTTT; CDR3 protein: CASSRKPAGTANTEAFF
D gene: .; CDR3 length: 10; V gene: TRBV29-1; clone size: .; J gene: TRBJ1-1; CDR3 DNA: TGCAGCGTTGAACTTAGAGAAGCTTTCTTT; CDR3 protein: CSVELREAFF
D gene: .; CDR3 length: 18; V gene: TRBV4-1; clone size: .; J gene: TRBJ2-1; CDR3 DNA: TGCGCCAGCAGCCAAGACGCGGGTCCCAGTAGCTCCTACAATGAGCAGTTCTTC; CDR3 protein: CASSQDAGPSSSYNEQFF
D gene: .; CDR3 length: 14; V gene: TRBV3-1; clone size: .; J gene: TRBJ1-1; CDR3 DNA: TGTGCCAGCAGCCCACCCGGAGGGGGAGCTGAAGCTTTCTTT; CDR3 protein: CASSPPGGGAEAFF
D gene: .; CDR3 length: 13; V gene: TRBV20-1; clone size: .; J gene: TRBJ2-7; CDR3 DNA: TGCAGTGCTCGCCCGGAGGGGTCCTACGAGCAGTACTTC; CDR3 protein: CSARPEGSYEQYF
D gene: TRBD2; CDR3 length: 19; V gene: TRBV10-3; clone size: .; J gene: TRBJ2-3; CDR3 DNA: TGTGCCATCAGTGAACGACTAGCGGAAGGTGTTATCCGCACAGATACGCAGTATTTT; CDR3 protein: CAISERLAEGVIRTDTQYF
D gene: .; CDR3 length: 14; V gene: TRBV24-1; clone size: .; J gene: TRBJ1-5; CDR3 DNA: TGTGCCACCAGTGTGGCAGGCCGCAATCAGCCCCAGCATTTT; CDR3 protein: CATSVAGRNQPQHF
D gene: .; CDR3 length: 15; V gene: TRBV11-2; clone size: .; J gene: TRBJ1-2; CDR3 DNA: TGTGCCAGCAGCATTAGGGGTGGGGGTTCGGATGGCTACACCTTC; CDR3 protein: CASSIRGGGSDGYTF
D gene: .; CDR3 length: 12; V gene: TRBV29-1; clone size: .; J gene: TRBJ2-7; CDR3 DNA: TGCAGCGTTGAAGGGGGGCGGTACGAGCAGTACTTC; CDR3 protein: CSVEGGRYEQYF
D gene: TRBD2; CDR3 length: 14; V gene: TRBV9; clone size: .; J gene: TRBJ2-5; CDR3 DNA: TGTGCCAGCAGCGTAGCGGGAGGGCAAGAGACCCAGTACTTC; CDR3 protein: CASSVAGGQETQYF